These 10 T cell receptor beta chains share one sample of origin, sequenced in a study of blood T cell repertoires in COVID-19 (dated by TCRdb to 2020 to 2022). Library construction relied on the immunoSEQ multiplex PCR assay. Entries here come from immuneACCESS through TCRdb and include only in-frame sequences with V and J called. Some clones fail to appear in such tables; in the studies checked, an unresolved V gene covers under half of the shortfall, and the cause of the remainder is unknown. The sample records 150,000 to 200,000 clones, around 90% of which are singletons. Clones ranked in the top ten supply around 0.63% of the sample. The specimen was peripheral blood. These receptors were obtained from a man aged 50-59 years with acute or convalescent COVID-19.

The table lists this clone with a count of one. The V call is TRBV27, the J call TRBJ1-2; TRBD1 matches 8 bases. Germline CDR1 reads MNHEY; CDR2 reads SMNVEV (reference sequence). The CDR3 is 13 amino acids. J was trimmed by 8 bases and V by 0 bases; bases with no gene match: 2. The CDR3 spells CASSLSTGEGYTF. In nucleotides, the CDR3 is TGTGCCAGCAGTTTATCGACAGGGGAAGGCTACACCTTC.

This chain links TRBV12-2 with TRBJ2-1; the listed D gene, TRBD1, was not tested against the DNA. TRBV12-2 is a listed pseudogene. This CDR3 has 16 residues. The DNA for the CDR3 is TGTGCAGCGGAAGGGTCGAAGGCCAGGGGGGACAATGAGCAGTTCTTC. Translating it yields CAAEGSKARGDNEQFF.

V is TRBV7-2 and J is TRBJ1-2; possibly TRBD1 for D (5 bases). Between the trimmed V and J ends, which lost 7 bases and 4 bases, there was a span of 19 bases. The CDR3 extends over 15 amino acids. Germline V gene sequence: CDR1 SGHTA, CDR2 FQGNSA. The CDR3 is CASISSGVPLYGYTF. DNA for the CDR3: TGTGCCAGCATCAGCTCGGGGGTTCCCCTCTATGGCTACACCTTC.

The chain has TRBV7-6 and TRBJ2-2, with 7 positions matching TRBD1. Germline CDR1 is SGHVS and CDR2 is FNYEAQ. This CDR3 is 15 amino acids long. V shed 2 bases and J 0 bases; nucleotides not matched to a gene: 0. The CDR3 DNA reads as TGTGCCAGCAGCTTAAGGGGGCCGAACACCGGGGAGCTGTTTTTT. It codes for CASSLRGPNTGELFF.

This chain uses TRBV6-5 with TRBJ1-6; D gene ambiguous. With 10 bases removed from V and 0 bases from J, the gap between germline ends came to 10 bases. Germline CDR1 and CDR2: MNHEY and SVGAGI. This CDR3 is 14 amino acids long. CDR3 DNA: TGTGCCACCGGAGAGGGCTCCTATAATTCACCCCTCCACTTT. It yields the protein CATGEGSYNSPLHF.

This clone was counted a few times. The rearrangement links TRBV9 to TRBJ1-6; D may be TRBD1 (6 bases). This CDR3 spans 14 amino acids. Trimming shortened V by 1 base and J by 9 bases, and 11 bases separated the two germline ends. CDR1 and CDR2 from the germline V gene are SGDLS and YYNGEE. This CDR3 reads CASSVQGPGSPLHF. The CDR3 region has the DNA TGTGCCAGCAGCGTACAGGGGCCCGGTTCACCCCTCCACTTT. Full variable domain (remainder filled in from reference TRBV9 and TRBJ1-6): DSGVTQTPKHLITATGQRVTLRCSPRSGDLSVYWYQQSLDQGLQFLIQYYNGEERAKGNILERFSAQQFPDLHSELNLSSLELGDSALYFCASSVQGPGSPLHFGNGTRLTVT.

This clone was recorded a few times. This chain joins TRBV5-8 and TRBJ1-1; TRBD1 is a possible D gene (6 bases). Germline-derived CDR1 and CDR2 are SGHTS and YDEGEE. The CDR3 runs to 15 residues. Deletions cut 0 bases from V and 2 bases from J, with 11 bases between. The CDR3 DNA reads as TGTGCCAGCAGCTTGGTGGGGGGGCCCAACACTGAAGCTTTCTTT. Translation gives CASSLVGGPNTEAFF.

With regard to this clone: The sample holds other DNA sequences that translate to the same CDR3. Written as DNA, the CDR3 is TGTGCCAGCAGCCGACTAGCGGACAGCACAGATACGCAGTATTTT. Translated, it gives CASSRLADSTDTQYF. V usage is TRBV4-2 and J usage is TRBJ2-3, with 9 bases aligning to TRBD2. The germline V gene has CDR1 LGHNA and CDR2 YNFKEQ. The CDR3 spans 15 residues. J lost 0 bases, V lost 4 bases, and 2 bases had no gene match.

This chain links TRBV2 with TRBJ1-1; D not resolved. The CDR3 has 14 residues. Per germline, CDR1 SNHLY and CDR2 FYNNEI. The V end lost 8 bases, the J end lost 0 bases, and 13 bases lay between the germline ends. The CDR3 DNA is TGTGCCAGCTCCCTCTTAAGAGTGAACACTGAAGCTTTCTTT. Its translation is CASSLLRVNTEAFF.

This clone was detected a few times. The chain uses TRBV7-9 and TRBJ1-3; TRBD1 is a possible D gene (5 bases). The CDR3 spans 15 residues. The V gene's germline CDR1 is SEHNR and CDR2 FQNEAQ (reference sequence). V lost 5 bases to trimming and J lost 0 bases, with 11 bases between them. CDR3 in DNA: TGTGCCAGCAGCAGACAGATCATCTCTGGAAACACCATATATTTT. Residues: CASSRQIISGNTIYF.